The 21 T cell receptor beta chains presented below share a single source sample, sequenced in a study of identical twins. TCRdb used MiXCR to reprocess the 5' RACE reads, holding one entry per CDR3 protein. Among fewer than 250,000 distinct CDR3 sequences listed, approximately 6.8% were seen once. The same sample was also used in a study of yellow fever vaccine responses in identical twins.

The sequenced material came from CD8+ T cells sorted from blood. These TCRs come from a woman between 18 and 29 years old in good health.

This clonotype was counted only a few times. The CDR3 loop is CASSLEGSSYEQYF. The DNA of the CDR3 is TGTGCCAGCAGCTTGGAGGGTAGCTCCTACGAGCAGTACTTC. This rearrangement joins TRBV7-9 to TRBJ2-7; maybe TRBD2 (6 bases). Trimming left V 3 bases short and J 0 bases short, with 9 bases between. The length of the CDR3 is 14 residues. Per germline, CDR1 SEHNR and CDR2 FQNEAQ (reference sequence).

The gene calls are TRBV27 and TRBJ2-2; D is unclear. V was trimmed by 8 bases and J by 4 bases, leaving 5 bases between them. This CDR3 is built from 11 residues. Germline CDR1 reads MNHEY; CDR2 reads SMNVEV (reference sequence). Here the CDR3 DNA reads TGTGCCAGCGCCAGCACCGGGGAGCTGTTTTTT. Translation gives CASASTGELFF.

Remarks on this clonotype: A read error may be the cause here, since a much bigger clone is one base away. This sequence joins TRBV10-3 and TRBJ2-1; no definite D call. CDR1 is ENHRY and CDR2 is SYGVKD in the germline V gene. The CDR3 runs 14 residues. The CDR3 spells CAISESGPYNKQFF. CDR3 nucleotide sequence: TGTGCCATCAGTGAGTCTGGCCCCTACAATAAGCAGTTCTTC.

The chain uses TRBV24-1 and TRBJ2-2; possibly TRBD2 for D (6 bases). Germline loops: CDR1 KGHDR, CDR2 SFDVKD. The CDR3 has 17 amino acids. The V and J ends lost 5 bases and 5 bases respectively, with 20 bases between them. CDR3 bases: TGTGCCACCAGTGGGGCCTGGCGAGGGGAGGAAACCGGGGAGCTGTTTTTT. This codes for CATSGAWRGEETGELFF.

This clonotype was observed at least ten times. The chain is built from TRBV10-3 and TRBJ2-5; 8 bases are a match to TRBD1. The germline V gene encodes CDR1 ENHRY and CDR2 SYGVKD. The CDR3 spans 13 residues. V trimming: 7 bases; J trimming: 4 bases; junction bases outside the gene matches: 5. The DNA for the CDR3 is TGTGCCATCAACGACAGGGGTGGAGAGACCCAGTACTTC. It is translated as CAINDRGGETQYF.

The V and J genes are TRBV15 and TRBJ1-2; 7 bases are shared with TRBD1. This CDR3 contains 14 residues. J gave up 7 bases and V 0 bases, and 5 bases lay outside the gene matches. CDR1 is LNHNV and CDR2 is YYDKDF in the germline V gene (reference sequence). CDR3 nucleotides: TGTGCCACCAGCAGAGATCGGCAGGGGGGTGGCTACACCTTC. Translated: CATSRDRQGGGYTF. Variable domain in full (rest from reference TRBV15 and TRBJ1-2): DAMVIQNPRYQVTQFGKPVTLSCSQTLNHNVMYWYQQKSSQAPKLLFHYYDKDFNNEADTPDNFQSRRPNTSFCFLDIRSPGLGDTAMYLCATSRDRQGGGYTFGSGTRLTVV.

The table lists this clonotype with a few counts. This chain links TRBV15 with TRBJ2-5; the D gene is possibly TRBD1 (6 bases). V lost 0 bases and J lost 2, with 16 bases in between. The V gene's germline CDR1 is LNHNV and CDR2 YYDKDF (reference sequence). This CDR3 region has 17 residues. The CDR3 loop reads CATSREWVGDTQETQYF. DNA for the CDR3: TGTGCCACCAGCAGAGAGTGGGTGGGGGACACTCAAGAGACCCAGTACTTC.

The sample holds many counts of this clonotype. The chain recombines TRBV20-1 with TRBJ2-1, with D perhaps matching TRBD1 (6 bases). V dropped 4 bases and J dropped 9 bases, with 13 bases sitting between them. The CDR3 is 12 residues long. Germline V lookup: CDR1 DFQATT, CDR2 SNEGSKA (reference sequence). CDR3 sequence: CSATNTGSEQFF. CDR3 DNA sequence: TGCAGTGCTACTAATACAGGGAGTGAGCAGTTCTTC.

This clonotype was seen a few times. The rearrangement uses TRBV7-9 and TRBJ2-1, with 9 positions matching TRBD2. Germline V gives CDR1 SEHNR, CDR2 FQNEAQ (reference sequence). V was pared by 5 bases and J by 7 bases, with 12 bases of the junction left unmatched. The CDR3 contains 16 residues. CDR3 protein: CASSPGVSGSRNEQFF. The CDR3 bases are TGTGCCAGCAGCCCCGGGGTTAGCGGGAGCAGGAATGAGCAGTTCTTC.

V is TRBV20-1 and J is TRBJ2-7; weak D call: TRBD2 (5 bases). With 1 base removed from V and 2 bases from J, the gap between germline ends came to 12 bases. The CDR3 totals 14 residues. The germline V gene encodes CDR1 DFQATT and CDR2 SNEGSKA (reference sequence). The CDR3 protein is CSARGERTAYEQYF. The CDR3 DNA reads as TGCAGTGCTAGAGGGGAGCGGACCGCCTACGAGCAGTACTTC.

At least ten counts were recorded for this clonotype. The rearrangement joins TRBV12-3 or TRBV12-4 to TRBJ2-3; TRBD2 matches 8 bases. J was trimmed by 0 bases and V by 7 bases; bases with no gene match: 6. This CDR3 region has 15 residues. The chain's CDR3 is CASTLAGPSTDTQYF. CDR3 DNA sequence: TGTGCCAGCACCCTAGCGGGCCCGAGCACAGATACGCAGTATTTT.

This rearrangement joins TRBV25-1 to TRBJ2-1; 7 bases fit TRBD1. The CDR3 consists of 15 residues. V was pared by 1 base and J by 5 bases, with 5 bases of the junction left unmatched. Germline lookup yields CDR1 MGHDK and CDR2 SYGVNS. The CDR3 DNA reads TGTGCCAGCAGTGAATGGGGACAGAACAACAATGAGCAGTTCTTC. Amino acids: CASSEWGQNNNEQFF.

The DNA of the CDR3 is TGTGCCAGCAGTTACTCTTCCAGCGGCAACCGGGAGCTGTTTTTT. This gives the protein CASSYSSSGNRELFF. The chain recombines TRBV6-2 or TRBV6-3 with TRBJ2-2; weak D call: TRBD2 (5 bases). CDR3 length equals 15 residues. Germline CDR1 and CDR2: MNHEY and SVGEGT. The germline V and J ends were trimmed by 0 bases and 9 bases, with 14 bases remaining between them.

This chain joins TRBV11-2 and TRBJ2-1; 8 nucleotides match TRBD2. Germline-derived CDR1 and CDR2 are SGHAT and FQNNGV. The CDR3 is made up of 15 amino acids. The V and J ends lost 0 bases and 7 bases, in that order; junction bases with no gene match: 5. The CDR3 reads CASSLDTAGENEQFF. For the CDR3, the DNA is TGTGCCAGCAGCTTAGATACAGCGGGAGAAAATGAGCAGTTCTTC.

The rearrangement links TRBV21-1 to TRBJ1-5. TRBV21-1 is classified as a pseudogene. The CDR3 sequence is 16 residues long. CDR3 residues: CASSPNYQISNQPQHF. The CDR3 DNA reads TGTGCCAGCAGCCCAAATTACCAGATAAGCAATCAGCCCCAGCATTTT.

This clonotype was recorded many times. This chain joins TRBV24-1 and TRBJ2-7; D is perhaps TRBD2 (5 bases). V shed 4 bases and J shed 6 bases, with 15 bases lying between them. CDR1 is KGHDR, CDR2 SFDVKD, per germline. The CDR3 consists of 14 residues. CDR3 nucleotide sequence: TGTGCCACCAGTGACCCCGACGGGGTAGGCGAGCAGTACTTC. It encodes CATSDPDGVGEQYF.

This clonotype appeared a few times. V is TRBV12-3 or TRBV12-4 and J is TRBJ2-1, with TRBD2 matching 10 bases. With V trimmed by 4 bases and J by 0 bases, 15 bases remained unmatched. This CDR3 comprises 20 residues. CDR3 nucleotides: TGTGCCAGCAGTTGGGGTGGACTAGCGGACCAACGGAGCTCCTACAATGAGCAGTTCTTC. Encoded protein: CASSWGGLADQRSSYNEQFF.

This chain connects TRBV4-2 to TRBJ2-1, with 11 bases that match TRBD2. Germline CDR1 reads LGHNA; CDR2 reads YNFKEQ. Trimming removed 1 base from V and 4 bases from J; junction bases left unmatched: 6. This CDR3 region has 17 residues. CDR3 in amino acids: CASSQVSSGGFYNEQFF. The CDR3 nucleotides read TGTGCCAGCAGCCAAGTATCTAGCGGGGGGTTTTACAATGAGCAGTTCTTC.

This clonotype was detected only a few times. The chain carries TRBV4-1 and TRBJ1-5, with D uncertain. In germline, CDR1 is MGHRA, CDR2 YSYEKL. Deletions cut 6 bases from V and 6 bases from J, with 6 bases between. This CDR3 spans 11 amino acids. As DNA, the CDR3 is TGCGCCAGCAGATTAGCTCAGCCCCAGCATTTT. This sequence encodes CASRLAQPQHF.

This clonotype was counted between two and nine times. The DNA of the CDR3 is TGTGCCAGCAGTGAAGCGTGGGGCGGGGAAGAAAAACTGTTTTTT. Translating it yields CASSEAWGGEEKLFF. This chain links TRBV6-1 with TRBJ1-4, with D possibly being TRBD1 (5 bases). The CDR3 consists of 15 residues. Germline assignment: CDR1 MNHNS and CDR2 SASEGT. The ends were cut back, 0 bases at V and 8 bases at J, with 13 bases in the middle.

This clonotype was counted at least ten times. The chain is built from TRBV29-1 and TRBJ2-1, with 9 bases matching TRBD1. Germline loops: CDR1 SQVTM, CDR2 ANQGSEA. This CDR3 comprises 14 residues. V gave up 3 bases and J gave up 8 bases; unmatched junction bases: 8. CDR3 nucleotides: TGCAGCGTTGATCTCAAACAGGGGGCGTATGAGCAGTTCTTC. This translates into CSVDLKQGAYEQFF.